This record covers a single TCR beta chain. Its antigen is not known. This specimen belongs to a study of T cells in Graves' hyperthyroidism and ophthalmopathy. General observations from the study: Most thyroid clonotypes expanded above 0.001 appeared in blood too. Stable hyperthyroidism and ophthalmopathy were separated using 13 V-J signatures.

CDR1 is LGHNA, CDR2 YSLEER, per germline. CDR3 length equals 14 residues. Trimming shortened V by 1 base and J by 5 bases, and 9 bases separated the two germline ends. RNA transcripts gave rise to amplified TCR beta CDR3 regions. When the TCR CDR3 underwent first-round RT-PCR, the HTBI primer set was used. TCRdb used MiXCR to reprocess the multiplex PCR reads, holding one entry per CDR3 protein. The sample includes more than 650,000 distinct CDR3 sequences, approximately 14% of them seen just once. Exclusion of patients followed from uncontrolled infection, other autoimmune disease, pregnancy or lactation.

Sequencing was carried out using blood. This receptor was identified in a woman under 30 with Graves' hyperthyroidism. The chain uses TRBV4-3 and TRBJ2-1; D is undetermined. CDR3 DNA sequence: TGCGCCAGCAGCCAAGTAGCTACCAACAATGAGCAGTTCTTC. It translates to CASSQVATNNEQFF.